This T cell receptor beta chain was captured by sequencing in a study of glioma-infiltrating T cells listed by TCRdb under 2016. Context from the whole study: Sequencing of TCR alpha- and beta-chain repertoires was performed on glioma tissue, on non-neoplastic brain tissue, and on matched peripheral blood mononuclear cells. To measure how far tissue and blood T-cell populations diverged, each tissue-infiltrating repertoire was compared against the peripheral blood repertoire of the same patient. Three low-grade glioma patients, several primary glioblastoma patients and three non-glioma patients contributing non-neoplastic brain tissue were included in the paired cohort. Broader findings and caveats from the paper: Very few CDR3 sequences were shared between tissue and blood, attributed to high CDR3 diversity and limited sampling. VJ-independent divergence between tissue and blood was found to be below expectation in non-neoplastic patients but above expectation in all gliomas, particularly low-grade gliomas. Group comparisons rested on small numbers: three non-neoplastic, three low-grade glioma and about 8 glioblastoma patients.

As for this clonotype: Its target antigen remains unknown. Being one base from a much bigger clone, this may be a read error. Since no conserved phenylalanine or tryptophan closes the CDR3, a read error is the likely cause.

TCR alpha and beta CDR3 regions were amplified with the iRepertoire nested amplicon-rescue multiplex PCR (arm-PCR) platform from RNA. The input for one-step reverse transcription and amplification was 100-400 ng of either tissue mRNA or PBMC total RNA. Following bead purification, Illumina adapters were added through a secondary multiplex PCR, and the libraries were then gel-purified between 200 and 400 bp. Demultiplexing relied on internal 6-nucleotide barcodes carried by the libraries. The libraries were sequenced on an Illumina MiSeq using 2x220 or 2x250 nucleotide paired-end reads. Under the source paper's analysis protocol: Paired reads were merged using FLASH 1.2.11 and aligned with BWA-MEM to the GRCh37 human genome, and TRA and TRB reads were then extracted. For V and J assignment, an IMGT-derived reference of cassette sequences and CDR3 motifs that included pseudogenes was used. Reads were translated in three frames, and productive CDR3s were defined as those with a C...FGXG motif and no stop codons. A clonotype was defined as a unique combination of a V-J cassette pair and a CDR3 amino acid sequence. Reads were filtered by Hamming distance, with the threshold set by the sequence error rate of each sample in mapped regions. TCRdb took the public reads, trimmed them with fastp at Q25, ran MiXCR for clone calling and kept in-frame beta chains. When rows share a CDR3 protein, they turn into one entry using the most common DNA and genes. The V and J calls were determined by TCRdb, not by the authors. This sample is represented by 90,000 or so distinct CDR3 sequences; approximately 40% of them were singletons. Less than 45% of the sample is in the top ten clones.

The CDR3 length is 14 residues, termini included. Only the CDR3 DNA is retained, 42 bases long and in frame from the first base. The germline V gene specifies MGHDK as CDR1 and SYGVNS as CDR2. Trimming takes 8 bases off V and 2 bases off J; junction bases not matched to a gene: 9. Sequencing was done on a sample of glioma tissue, nonneoplastic brain tissue, or PBMCs (not recorded which). The chain links TRBV25-1 with TRBJ2-7; TRBD2 aligns with 7 central bases. The sequence derives from a human donor with low-grade glioma or glioblastoma, undergoing nonglioma brain surgery, or in good health (not recorded which). CDR3 protein: CASAQRGGPYEQYL. The DNA is TGTGCCAGCGCCCAAAGGGGAGGGCCCTACGAGCAGTACTTG.